This T cell receptor beta chain came from a study of T cell responses to AZD1222 COVID-19 vaccine. The study, taken as a whole, reports: Researchers report vaccine-associated CD4 TCRs spanning spike, with dominance at 160-218 and 743-854. Baseline testing showed seropositivity in only 6 or 7 AZD1222 recipients.

The data were produced by immunoSEQ multiplex PCR, yet TCRdb's version contains in-frame clones alone and is incomplete. In the table there are around 130,000 clones, 88% of which are singletons. About this clone: Its antigen is undetermined.

Source: peripheral blood, taken on day 0 of AZD1222 vaccination. This TCR derives from an adult in good health.

CDR3 loop: CASSISEAVNTEAFF. The CDR3 nucleotides are TGTGCCAGTAGTATATCAGAAGCGGTGAACACTGAAGCTTTCTTT. The chain joins TRBV19 to TRBJ1-1; D unclear. V lost 2 bases and J 0 bases, leaving 10 bases between the germline ends. This CDR3 spans 15 amino acids. CDR1 is LNHDA and CDR2 is SQIVND in the germline V gene (reference sequence).